This T cell receptor beta chain was sequenced for a study of technical replicates of blood from several donors. TCRdb's copy holds only in-frame clones and misses some; the assay was immunoSEQ multiplex PCR. The sample consists of fewer than 65,000 clones, around 87% of them appearing once. The TCR originated in a human donor in good health. Some clones in this sample may be carry-over from other donors' samples. The sequenced sample consisted of PBMCs.

The CDR3 DNA is TGCGCCAGCAGCCAAGATCGGAGCCACGAGCAGTACTTC. Translating gives CASSQDRSHEQYF. The J gene is TRBJ2-7, the V gene TRBV4-3, with unresolved D. The CDR3 is 13 residues long. V was trimmed by 0 bases and J by 5 bases, leaving 8 bases between them. Looked up from germline, CDR1 is LGHNA and CDR2 is YSLEER.